This TCR beta chain was obtained from a study of T-cell memory formation after mild COVID-19. About the research overall: Across donors, TCR clusters were largely donor specific. Points from the study as a whole: Prior to infection, memory already included some responding clones, suggesting cross-reactive memory joined.

This clonotype was counted many times. The target antigen is unknown. MiXCR, run by TCRdb on the 5' RACE reads, gives a single entry per CDR3 protein. The sample lists fewer than 350,000 distinct CDR3 sequences, around a sixth occurring once. This CDR3 is 13 amino acids long. V was trimmed by 0 bases and J by 4 bases, leaving 5 bases between them. Germline CDR1 reads LNHNV; CDR2 reads YYDKDF (reference sequence). This TCR derives from a man aged 18 to 29 who had mild COVID-19 (a few samples of this study predate the infection). Cell type and time point are not known. The chain has TRBV15 and TRBJ2-3; D is uncertain. Material: PBMCs or a T cell subset sorted from them (not recorded which). The DNA of the CDR3 is TGTGCCACCAGCAGAGATCCTCCAGATACGCAGTATTTT. This codes for CATSRDPPDTQYF.